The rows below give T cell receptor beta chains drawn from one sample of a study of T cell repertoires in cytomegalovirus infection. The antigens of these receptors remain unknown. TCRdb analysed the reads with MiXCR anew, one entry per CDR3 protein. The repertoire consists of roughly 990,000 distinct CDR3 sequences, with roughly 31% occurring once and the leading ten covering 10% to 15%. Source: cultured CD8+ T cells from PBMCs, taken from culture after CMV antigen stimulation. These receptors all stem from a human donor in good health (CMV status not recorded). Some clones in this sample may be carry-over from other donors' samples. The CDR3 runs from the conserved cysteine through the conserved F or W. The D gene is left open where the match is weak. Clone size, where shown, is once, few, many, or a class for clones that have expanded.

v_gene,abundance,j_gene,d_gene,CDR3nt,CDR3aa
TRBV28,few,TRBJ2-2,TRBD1,TGTGCCAGCAGGCGTAAGGGGGCGTTTACCGGGGAGCTGTTTTTT,CASRRKGAFTGELFF
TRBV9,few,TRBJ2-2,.,TGTGCCAGCAGCTTCTCAGGGGCCGCCGGGGAGCTGTTTTTT,CASSFSGAAGELFF
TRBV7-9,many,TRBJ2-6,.,TGTGCCAGCAGCTCCGACAGCTCTGGGGCCAACGTCCTGACTTTC,CASSSDSSGANVLTF
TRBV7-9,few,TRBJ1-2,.,TGTGCCAGCAGGTCCTCGCGGGAGAGTGGCTACACCTTC,CASRSSRESGYTF
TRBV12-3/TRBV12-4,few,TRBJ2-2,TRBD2,TGTGCCAGCAGTTTAGATTTCGGGACTAGCGGCACCGGGGAGCTGTTTTTT,CASSLDFGTSGTGELFF
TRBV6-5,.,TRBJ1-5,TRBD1,TGTGCCAGCAGGTCGACAGGGGCAAATCAGCCCCAGCATTTT,CASRSTGANQPQHF
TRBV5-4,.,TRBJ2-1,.,TGTGCCAGCAGCCTCCGGAGGGAGTCCTACAATGAGCAGTTCTTC,CASSLRRESYNEQFF
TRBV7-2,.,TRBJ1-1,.,TGTGCCAGCAGCCGAAGGGGAGAACTAGGGCTGGACACTGAAGCTTTCTTT,CASSRRGELGLDTEAFF
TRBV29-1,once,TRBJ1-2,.,TGCAGCGTTGAAGGACAAACCTGGGGCTACACCTTC,CSVEGQTWGYTF
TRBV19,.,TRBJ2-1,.,TGTGCCAGTAGTATAGGACAGTCCGATGAGCAGTTCTTC,CASSIGQSDEQFF
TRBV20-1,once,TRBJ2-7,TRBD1,TGCAGTGCAGGAGCCCGGACAGGACCCCTCGAGCAGTACTTC,CSAGARTGPLEQYF
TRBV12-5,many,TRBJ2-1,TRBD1,TGTGCTAGTGGTGGAAACAGGGGATTAGGGGATGAGCAGTTCTTC,CASGGNRGLGDEQFF
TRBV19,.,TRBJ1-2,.,TGTGCCAGTAGCCAGCTAGTCCGGCCCTATGGCTACACCTTC,CASSQLVRPYGYTF
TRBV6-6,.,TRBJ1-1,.,TGTGCCAGCAGGGGGGCAGGCGTGAACACTGAAGCTTTCTTT,CASRGAGVNTEAFF
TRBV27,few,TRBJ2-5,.,TGTGCCAGCAGTCCCTTCGGACTCCAAGAGACCCAGTACTTC,CASSPFGLQETQYF
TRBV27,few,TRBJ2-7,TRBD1,TGTGCCAGCAGTCATTCGACAGGGGAGTTCTCCTACGAGCAGTACTTC,CASSHSTGEFSYEQYF
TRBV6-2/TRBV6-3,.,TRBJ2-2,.,TGTGCCAGCACCCTCCTCTGGGGGGGCTCGAACACCGGGGAGCTGTTTTTT,CASTLLWGGSNTGELFF
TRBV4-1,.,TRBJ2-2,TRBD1,TGCGCCAGCAGCCTACTCCCGGGACAGCCGAACACCGGGGAGCTGTTTTTT,CASSLLPGQPNTGELFF
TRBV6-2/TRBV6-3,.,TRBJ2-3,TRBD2,TGTGCCAGCAGTGGACTAGGGCAAGGCACAGATACGCAGTATTTT,CASSGLGQGTDTQYF
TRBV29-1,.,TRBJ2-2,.,TGCAGCGTTGAACAGGGGAGGACCGGGGAGCTGTTTTTT,CSVEQGRTGELFF